This T cell receptor beta chain emerged from a study of blood T cell repertoires in COVID-19 (dated by TCRdb to between 2020 and 2021). Looking at the study overall: Collaborator samples came from the United States, Italy and Spain and covered acute and convalescent phases of COVID-19. The material from the prospective study consisted of cDNA or gDNA derived from T cells, B-cell-depleted T cells, or PBMCs. Deeply sampled blood TCRbeta repertoires from subjects exposed to, actively infected with, or recovered from COVID-19 were included in the dataset. The repertoires were made available in a free public database intended to serve as a resource for research on the immune response to SARS-CoV-2. Samples were obtained from the ongoing ImmuneRACE study (first 160 participants) and from over 1,000 subjects provided by 6 global collaborators. Sample metadata almost always included a de-identified subject ID, COVID-19 status, age in years and sex. Where available, HLA class I and class II types were obtained from metadata supplied by the sample provider rather than from assay-based typing.

Per the germline V gene, KGHSH is the CDR1 and LQKENI is the CDR2. Its CDR3 holds 14 amino acids, cysteine through phenylalanine. Left in the record is the CDR3 DNA by itself, 42 bases read in frame from the first base. V loses 6 bases at its end and J loses 4 bases; junction bases beyond the gene matches: 6. In the case of this clone: Its antigen remains undetermined. No qualities accompany the bases; no much larger clone lies one base away.

The immunoSEQ Assay, a bias-controlled multiplex PCR, was used to amplify TCRbeta CDR3 regions from genomic DNA. Under the source paper's analysis protocol: The number of nucleated cells in each sample was estimated by amplification of reference gene primers within the assay. To quantify the absolute abundance of each unique TCRbeta CDR3 rearrangement, sequence reads were collapsed and filtered. Productive Simpson clonality was computed per sample as the square root of Simpson's diversity index over productive rearrangements. TCRdb's version of the immuneACCESS table is confined to in-frame rearrangements and falls short of the full clone set. An unresolved V gene accounts for under half of the shortfall where checked; the remainder is of unknown origin. V, J and clone size are taken as reported in that table, and D and trimming were inferred from the DNA itself. The sample table records some 200,000 clones; 70% to 80% of these occur just once. About 9% of the sample goes to the ten largest clones.

Collaborating institutions collected whole blood in K2EDTA tubes following their own protocols. For TCRbeta analysis, collaborators shipped samples in one of three forms: frozen whole blood, isolated PBMCs, or DNA extracted from either of those sample types. The research as a whole found: Clinical and demographic metadata were provided uncurated, with the amount varying by source and participant.

The specimen was peripheral blood. This TCR was recovered from a woman aged 50 to 60 with active or convalescent COVID-19. The V and J segments used are TRBV18 and TRBJ2-3, with 8 bases aligning to TRBD1. Read as DNA, the sequence is TGTGCCAGCTCCTTGACAGGGGCGTCAGATACGCAGTATTTT. Translated, it reads CASSLTGASDTQYF.